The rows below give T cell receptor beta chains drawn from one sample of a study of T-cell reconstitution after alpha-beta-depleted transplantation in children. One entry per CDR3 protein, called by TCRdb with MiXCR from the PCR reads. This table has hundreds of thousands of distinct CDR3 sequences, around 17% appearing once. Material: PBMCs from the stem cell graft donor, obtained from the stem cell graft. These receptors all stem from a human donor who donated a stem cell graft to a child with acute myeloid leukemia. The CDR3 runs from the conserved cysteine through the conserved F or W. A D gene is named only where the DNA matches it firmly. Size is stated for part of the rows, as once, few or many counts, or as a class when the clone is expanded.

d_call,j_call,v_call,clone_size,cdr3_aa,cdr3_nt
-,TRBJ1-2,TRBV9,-,CASRKGKDYGYTF,TGTGCCAGCAGGAAGGGGAAGGACTATGGCTACACCTTC
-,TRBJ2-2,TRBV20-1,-,CSASSIAQGAGELFF,TGCAGTGCCTCAAGTATCGCGCAGGGTGCCGGGGAGCTGTTTTTT
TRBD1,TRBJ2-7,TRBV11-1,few,CASSSDRGKIPEIYEQYF,TGTGCCAGCAGCTCAGACAGGGGGAAGATCCCTGAAATCTACGAGCAGTACTTC
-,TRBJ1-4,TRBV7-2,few,CASSFRPLPGEKLFF,TGTGCCAGCAGTTTTAGGCCTCTACCGGGGGAAAAACTGTTTTTT
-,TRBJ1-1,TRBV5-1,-,CASSLGSGILGNTEAFF,TGCGCCAGCAGCTTGGGCTCTGGGATCTTAGGGAACACTGAAGCTTTCTTT
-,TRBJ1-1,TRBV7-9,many,CASTPAQNTEAFF,TGTGCCAGCACCCCGGCCCAGAACACTGAAGCTTTCTTT
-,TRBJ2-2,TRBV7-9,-,CASSPYDYFNTGELFF,TGTGCCAGCAGCCCATACGACTACTTCAACACCGGGGAGCTGTTTTTT
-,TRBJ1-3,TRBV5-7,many,CASSHGGANTIYF,TGTGCCAGCAGCCACGGGGGCGCAAACACCATATATTTT
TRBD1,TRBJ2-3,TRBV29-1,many,CSVGQGAQNTDTQYF,TGCAGCGTTGGACAGGGGGCTCAAAATACAGATACGCAGTATTTT
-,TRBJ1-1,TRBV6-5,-,CASSLGGLNTEDFF,TGTGCCAGCAGTTTAGGGGGTCTGAACACTGAAGATTTCTTT
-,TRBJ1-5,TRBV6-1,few,CASRVQGSNQPQHF,TGTGCCAGCAGGGTTCAGGGAAGCAATCAGCCCCAGCATTTT
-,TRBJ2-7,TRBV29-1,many,CSVAMGSFEQYF,TGCAGCGTTGCGATGGGTAGCTTCGAGCAGTACTTC
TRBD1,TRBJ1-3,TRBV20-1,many,CSARERDRVNTIYF,TGCAGTGCTAGAGAAAGGGACAGGGTAAACACCATATATTTT
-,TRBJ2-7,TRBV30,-,CAWSMSESEQYF,TGTGCCTGGAGTATGAGCGAGAGCGAGCAGTACTTC
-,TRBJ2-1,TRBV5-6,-,CASRSDVERQFF,TGTGCCAGCAGGTCGGACGTCGAAAGGCAGTTCTTC
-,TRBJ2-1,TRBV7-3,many,CASSLGRVSSYNEQFF,TGTGCCAGCAGCTTAGGGCGGGTCAGCTCCTACAATGAGCAGTTCTTC
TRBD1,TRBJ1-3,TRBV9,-,CASSGRTGTGNTIYF,TGTGCCAGCAGCGGACGGACAGGGACTGGAAACACCATATATTTT
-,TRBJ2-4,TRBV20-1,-,CSANQPLAKNIQYF,TGCAGTGCTAACCAACCCCTAGCCAAAAACATTCAGTACTTC
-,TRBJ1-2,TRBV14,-,CASSLWTVYGYTF,TGTGCCAGCAGCCTTTGGACCGTGTATGGCTACACCTTC
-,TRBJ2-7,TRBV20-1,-,CSARDLGGVSYEQYF,TGCAGTGCTAGAGATCTTGGGGGAGTATCCTACGAGCAGTACTTC
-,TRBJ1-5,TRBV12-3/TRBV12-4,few,CASKGGGNQPQHF,TGTGCCAGCAAGGGGGGAGGCAATCAGCCCCAGCATTTT
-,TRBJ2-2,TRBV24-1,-,CATSDFNGPQGELFF,TGTGCCACCAGTGATTTTAACGGACCTCAGGGGGAGCTGTTTTTT
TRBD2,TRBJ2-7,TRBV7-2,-,CASSLGTSGAQQYF,TGTGCCAGCAGCTTGGGGACTAGCGGGGCTCAGCAGTACTTC
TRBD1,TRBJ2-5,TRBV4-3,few,CASSQEPDRTETQYF,TGCGCCAGCAGCCAAGAACCGGACAGGACAGAGACCCAGTACTTC
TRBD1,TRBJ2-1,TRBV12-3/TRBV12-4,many,CASSAGQGRNEQFF,TGTGCCAGCAGTGCCGGACAGGGCAGGAATGAGCAGTTCTTC
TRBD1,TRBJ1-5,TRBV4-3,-,CASSQTLDRVNQPQHF,TGCGCCAGCAGCCAAACCCTTGACAGGGTCAATCAGCCCCAGCATTTT
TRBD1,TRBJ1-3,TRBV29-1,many,CSALQGSSSGNTIYF,TGCAGCGCCCTACAGGGGAGCAGCTCTGGAAACACCATATATTTT
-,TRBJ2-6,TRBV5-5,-,CASSSQTWPGANVLTF,TGTGCCAGCAGCTCCCAAACATGGCCTGGGGCCAACGTCCTGACTTTC
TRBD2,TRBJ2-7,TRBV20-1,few,CSGLSGGLYEQYF,TGCAGTGGCCTTAGCGGGGGCCTCTACGAGCAGTACTTC
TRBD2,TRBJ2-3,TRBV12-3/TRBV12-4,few,CASSLNLAGASDTQYF,TGTGCCAGCAGTTTAAACCTAGCGGGGGCCTCAGATACGCAGTATTTT
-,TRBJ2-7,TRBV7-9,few,CASSVAPYPGYEQYF,TGTGCCAGCAGTGTAGCCCCCTATCCGGGCTACGAGCAGTACTTC
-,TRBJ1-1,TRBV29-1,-,CSVAGGLITEAFF,TGCAGCGTTGCCGGGGGATTGATCACTGAAGCTTTCTTT
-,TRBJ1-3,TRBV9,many,CASSVGGQDTGNTIYF,TGTGCCAGCAGCGTAGGAGGGCAAGACACTGGAAACACCATATATTTT
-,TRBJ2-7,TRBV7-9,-,CASIPRDGDYEQYF,TGTGCCAGCATCCCGCGGGACGGGGACTACGAGCAGTACTTC
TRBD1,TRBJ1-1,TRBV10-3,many,CAISDERGRNTEAFF,TGTGCCATCAGTGACGAGAGGGGGCGTAACACTGAAGCTTTCTTT
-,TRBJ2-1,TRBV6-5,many,CASSYATGYGDEQFF,TGTGCCAGCAGTTACGCTACAGGGTACGGAGATGAGCAGTTCTTC
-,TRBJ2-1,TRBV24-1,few,CATSESRAGKNEQFF,TGTGCCACCAGTGAAAGCAGGGCCGGGAAAAATGAGCAGTTCTTC
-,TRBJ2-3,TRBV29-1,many,CSVAGGGPDTQYF,TGCAGCGTTGCCGGCGGGGGCCCAGATACGCAGTATTTT
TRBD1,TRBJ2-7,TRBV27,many,CASSLGQGVHEQYF,TGTGCCAGCAGTTTGGGACAGGGGGTACACGAGCAGTACTTC
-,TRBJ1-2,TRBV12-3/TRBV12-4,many,CASSFTENYGYTF,TGCGCCAGCAGCTTCACTGAAAACTATGGCTACACCTTC
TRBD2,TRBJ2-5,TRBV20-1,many,CSALAWAGTRGETQYF,TGCAGTGCATTAGCTTGGGCGGGGACTAGGGGAGAGACCCAGTACTTC
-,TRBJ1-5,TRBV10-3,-,CAISESGGGIVQPQHF,TGTGCCATCAGTGAGTCAGGAGGGGGAATAGTTCAGCCCCAGCATTTT
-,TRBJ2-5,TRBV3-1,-,CASSLYGLRKYF,TGTGCCAGCAGCCTATACGGGCTACGGAAGTACTTC
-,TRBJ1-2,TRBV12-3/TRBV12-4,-,CASRGEGGDGYTF,TGTGCCAGCAGAGGGGAGGGGGGGGATGGCTACACCTTC
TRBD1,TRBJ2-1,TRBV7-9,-,CASSHRDRGIIGNEQFF,TGTGCCAGCAGCCATCGGGACAGGGGGATTATAGGCAATGAGCAGTTCTTC
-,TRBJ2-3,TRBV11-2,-,CASSLGGNGDTQYF,TGTGCCAGCAGCTTAGGGGGTAACGGGGATACGCAGTATTTT
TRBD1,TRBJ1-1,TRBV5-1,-,CASRQGEAATEAFF,TGCGCCAGCCGACAGGGGGAGGCGGCCACTGAAGCTTTCTTT
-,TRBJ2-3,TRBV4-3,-,CASSQDIGTSTDTQYF,TGCGCCAGCAGCCAAGATATCGGGACTAGCACAGATACGCAGTATTTT
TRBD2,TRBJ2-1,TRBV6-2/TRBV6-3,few,CASKSGGFYNEQFF,TGTGCCAGCAAAAGCGGGGGGTTCTACAATGAGCAGTTCTTC
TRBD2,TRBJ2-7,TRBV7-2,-,CASSRTGREQYF,TGTGCCAGCAGCCGGACCGGGAGGGAGCAGTACTTC